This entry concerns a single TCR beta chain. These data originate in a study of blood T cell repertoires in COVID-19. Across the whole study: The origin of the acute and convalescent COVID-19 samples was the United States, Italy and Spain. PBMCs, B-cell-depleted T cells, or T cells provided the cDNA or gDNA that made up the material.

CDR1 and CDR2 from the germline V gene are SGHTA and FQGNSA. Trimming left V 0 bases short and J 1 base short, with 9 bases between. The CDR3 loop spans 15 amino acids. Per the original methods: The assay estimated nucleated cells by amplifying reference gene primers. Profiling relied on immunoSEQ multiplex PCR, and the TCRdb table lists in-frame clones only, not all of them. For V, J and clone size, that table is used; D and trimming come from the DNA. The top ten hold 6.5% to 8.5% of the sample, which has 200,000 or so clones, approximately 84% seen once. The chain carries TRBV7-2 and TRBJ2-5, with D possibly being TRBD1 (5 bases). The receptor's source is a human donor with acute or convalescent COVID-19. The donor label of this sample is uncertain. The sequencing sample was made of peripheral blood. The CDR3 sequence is CASSLAGVPQETQYF. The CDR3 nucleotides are TGTGCCAGCAGCTTAGCAGGGGTGCCCCAAGAGACCCAGTACTTC.